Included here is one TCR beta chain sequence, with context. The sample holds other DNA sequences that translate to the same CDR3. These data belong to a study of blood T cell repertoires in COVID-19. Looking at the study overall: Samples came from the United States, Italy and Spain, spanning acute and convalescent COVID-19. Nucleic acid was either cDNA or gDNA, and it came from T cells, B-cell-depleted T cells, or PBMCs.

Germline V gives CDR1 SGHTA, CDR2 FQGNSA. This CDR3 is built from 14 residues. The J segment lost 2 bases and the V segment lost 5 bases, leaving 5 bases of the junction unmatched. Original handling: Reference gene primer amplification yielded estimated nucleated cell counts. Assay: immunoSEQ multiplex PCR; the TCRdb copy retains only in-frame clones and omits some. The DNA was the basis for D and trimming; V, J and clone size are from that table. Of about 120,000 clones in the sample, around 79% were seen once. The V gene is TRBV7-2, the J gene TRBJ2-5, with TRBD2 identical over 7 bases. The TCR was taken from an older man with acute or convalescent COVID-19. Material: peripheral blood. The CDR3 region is CASSLQRGQETQYF. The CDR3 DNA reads TGTGCCAGCAGCCTACAGCGGGGACAAGAGACCCAGTACTTC.